The 13 T cell receptor beta chains in this list originate from one sample, sequenced in a study of T cell repertoires in cytomegalovirus infection. For these TCRs, the target antigens are not known. Each CDR3 protein is one row after TCRdb ran MiXCR on the reads. The sample holds 750,000 to 900,000 distinct CDR3 sequences, 29% seen once. Sequenced material: cultured CD8+ T cells from PBMCs, taken from culture after CMV antigen stimulation. The receptors originated from a human donor in good health (CMV status not recorded). Some clones in this sample may be carry-over from other donors' samples.

This clonotype was counted between two and nine times. The chain combines TRBV11-2 with TRBJ2-1; 9 bases map to TRBD2. The V and J ends lost 5 bases and 0 bases, in that order; junction bases with no gene match: 23. This CDR3 is 22 amino acids long. Per germline, CDR1 SGHAT and CDR2 FQNNGV. CDR3 sequence reads: CASSGAAGGPLSPLSSYNEQFF. The CDR3 DNA sequence: TGTGCCAGCAGCGGGGCAGCGGGGGGCCCACTCTCACCGCTCAGCTCCTACAATGAGCAGTTCTTC.

The CDR3 spells CASTSTLGDTEAFF. CDR3 sequence (DNA): TGTGCCAGCACGTCGACCTTGGGGGACACTGAAGCTTTCTTT. The chain links TRBV12-3 or TRBV12-4 to TRBJ1-1, with D possibly being TRBD1 (5 bases). The CDR3 runs to 14 residues. The V and J ends lost 7 bases and 3 bases respectively, with 15 bases between them.

The count of this clonotype is one. A much larger clone lies a single base off, so this may be a read error. The rearrangement uses TRBV7-6 and TRBJ2-1; TRBD2 is a possible D gene (6 bases). The germline V gene encodes CDR1 SGHVS and CDR2 FNYEAQ. V dropped 8 bases and J dropped 0 bases, with 23 bases sitting between them. This CDR3 is built from 18 residues. The CDR3 here is CASGYRTAGISSYNEQFF. In nucleotides, the CDR3 is TGTGCCAGCGGCTATAGAACGGCGGGGATTAGCTCCTACAATGAGCAGTTCTTC.

This clonotype has a handful of counts. The rearrangement joins TRBV7-6 to TRBJ2-5; D gene unclear. V was cut by 5 bases and J by 2 bases, with 9 bases left in between. The CDR3 covers 13 residues. CDR1 and CDR2 from the germline V gene are SGHVS and FNYEAQ. The CDR3 nucleotides are TGTGCCAGCAGCCCTGACATACAAGAGACCCAGTACTTC. It codes for CASSPDIQETQYF.

There are many counts of this clonotype. This CDR3 is CASSYSKAGAYNEQFF. As DNA, the CDR3 is TGTGCCAGCAGTTACTCGAAGGCGGGGGCGTACAATGAGCAGTTCTTC. The J gene is TRBJ2-1, the V gene TRBV6-6; D may be TRBD2 (7 bases). V lost 0 bases, J lost 4 bases, and 13 bases lay in between. The CDR3 is 16 residues long. Germline V gene lookup returns CDR1 MNHNY and CDR2 SVGAGI (reference sequence).

The CDR3 DNA is TGTGCCAGCAGCTTACCCGCTGGCACCGGGGAGCTGTTTTTT. This encodes CASSLPAGTGELFF. The chain has TRBV7-6 and TRBJ2-2; no clear D. Germline CDR1 and CDR2: SGHVS and FNYEAQ. The CDR3 consists of 14 residues. Trimming took 2 bases from V and 4 from J, leaving 8 bases between them.

Comment on this clonotype: A read error is possible here, since a much larger clone lies one base away. This chain uses TRBV28 with TRBJ2-7; possibly TRBD2 for D (6 bases). The CDR3 extends over 14 amino acids. V shed 6 bases and J shed 1 base, with 13 bases lying between them. Germline V gene sequence: CDR1 MDHEN, CDR2 SYDVKM. The CDR3 reads CASRKGGPSYEQYF. For the CDR3, the DNA is TGTGCCAGCAGGAAGGGAGGCCCTTCCTACGAGCAGTACTTC.

This clonotype was counted ten times or more. The DNA for the CDR3 is TGTGCCAGCTCAGCTAGCCCAGCGGGGGTATACAATGAGCAGTTCTTC. It encodes CASSASPAGVYNEQFF. The chain joins TRBV7-8 to TRBJ2-1, with TRBD2 matching over 8 bases. The germline CDR1 and CDR2 sequences are SGHVS and FQNEAQ. V lost 8 bases to trimming and J lost 4 bases; unmatched junction nucleotides: 13. The CDR3 extends over 16 amino acids.

Only a few counts were recorded for this clonotype. The V gene is TRBV10-3, the J gene TRBJ1-6, with D tentatively TRBD1 (6 bases). This CDR3 contains 14 residues. Germline-derived CDR1 and CDR2 are ENHRY and SYGVKD. Trimming shortened V by 10 bases and J by 8 bases, and 18 bases separated the two germline ends. CDR3 residues: CATQHRVRDSPLHF. The CDR3 region has the DNA TGTGCCACCCAGCACAGGGTAAGGGATTCACCCCTCCACTTT.

This clonotype has more than one count but fewer than ten. V and J are TRBV6-6 and TRBJ1-1, with no clear D. Germline values: CDR1 MNHNY, CDR2 SVGAGI (reference sequence). Trimming cost V 0 bases and J 4 bases, with 6 bases left between them. This CDR3 spans 13 amino acids. The CDR3 loop reads CASSYSTPTEAFF. The CDR3 DNA follows: TGTGCCAGCAGTTACTCGACCCCCACTGAAGCTTTCTTT.

This clonotype was found many times. The chain uses TRBV2 and TRBJ2-5, with D tentatively TRBD1 (5 bases). Per germline, CDR1 SNHLY and CDR2 FYNNEI. Trimming cost V 3 bases and J 4 bases, with 9 bases left between them. This CDR3 is 13 amino acids long. CDR3 DNA sequence: TGTGCCAGCAGTGAGATTAGGGGAGAGACCCAGTACTTC. Encoded protein: CASSEIRGETQYF.

V is TRBV19 and J is TRBJ2-1, with 9 bases that match TRBD1. CDR3 length equals 16 residues. Germline CDR1 and CDR2: LNHDA and SQIVND (reference sequence). Losses at the gene ends were 2 bases for V and 1 base for J; bases not matched to a gene: 3. This CDR3 is CASSIHDRGSYNEQFF. The CDR3 nucleotides are TGTGCCAGTAGTATACATGACAGGGGGTCCTACAATGAGCAGTTCTTC.

This clonotype was counted at least ten times. The chain uses TRBV6-2 or TRBV6-3 and TRBJ1-2, with D hard to call. The V gene lost 2 bases and the J gene lost 8 bases, with 9 bases spanning the gap. CDR1 is MNHEY, CDR2 SVGEGT, per germline. The CDR3 is made up of 12 amino acids. CDR3 DNA: TGTGCCAGCAGTTACAAGGTCGACGGCTACACCTTC. It yields the protein CASSYKVDGYTF.